The entry below describes one T cell receptor beta chain. It lacks a known antigen. The junction departs from germline at one end; a sequencing error may be responsible. Stable Graves' hyperthyroidism was defined as no progression to ophthalmopathy during 18 months of follow-up. The hyperthyroidism patients were between 18 and 65 years old and newly diagnosed, with a disease duration of less than 2 months. Patients with uncontrolled infections, other autoimmune diseases, pregnancy or lactation were excluded. Diagnoses were based on clinical symptoms, serum thyroxine and TRAb, thyroid ultrasound and orbital computed tomography. Ficoll-Paque density gradient centrifugation was used to isolate PBMCs from 9.5 to 10 ml of fresh peripheral blood. Total RNA was extracted using Trizol reagent, and RNA quality was assessed on an Agilent 2100 Bioanalyzer. This sample is drawn from a study of T cells in Graves' hyperthyroidism and ophthalmopathy (dated by TCRdb to the late 2010s). Some background on the complete study: Peripheral blood samples were taken at initial diagnosis, before any treatment was given. TCR V-J signatures able to tell the groups apart were searched for in a discovery cohort of 100 patients, of whom more than 40 had Graves' ophthalmopathy and around 58 had stable Graves' hyperthyroidism. Thyroid tissue and blood T-cell repertoires from about six Graves' hyperthyroidism patients were also compared in the study. Whether ophthalmopathy could be predicted prospectively was tested in an independent validation cohort made up of 18 hyperthyroidism patients plus 17 patients who later progressed to ophthalmopathy. The approximately 95 discovery patients were divided at random into training and test sets in a 7:3 ratio. The paper reports TCR Vbeta CDR3 sequencing of about 140 peripheral blood samples: 43 ophthalmopathy, approximately 74 hyperthyroidism and approximately 17 progressor patients. After sampling, hyperthyroidism patients received methimazole starting at 30 mg daily, and ophthalmopathy patients received high-dose intravenous methylprednisolone. The paper as a whole reports these results and caveats: A 13 V-J signature model separated ophthalmopathy from stable hyperthyroidism, with about 88% sensitivity and about 81% specificity in cross-validation and 80%/75% in testing. In validation, the model predicted progression to ophthalmopathy a median of about 6.8 months before onset, with roughly 68% sensitivity and 72.22% specificity. Most expanded thyroid clonotypes (frequency above 0.001) were also detected in blood, a finding suggesting that blood repertoires may reflect thyroid immune responses. Sample size was not statistically predetermined, and blinding of investigators to group allocation was not performed.

Taken from the germline V gene (reference sequence), the CDR1 and CDR2 loops are LNHDA and SQIVND. Taken from cysteine to phenylalanine, the CDR3 has 11 residues. Only the CDR3 region is kept as DNA, spanning 33 bases read in frame from base 1. TCR beta CDR3 regions were amplified from RNA transcripts. The first round of RT-PCR for the TCR CDR3 was performed with the HTBI primer set and the Qiagen OneStep RT-PCR kit. Libraries were constructed in a second round of multiplex PCR, after which size selection and purification were performed. Paired-end sequencing of the libraries was performed with 100 bp reads on an Illumina HiSeq2000. Concerning the study's data processing: Raw data were processed with SOAPnuke, discarding reads with adapters, uncalled bases, mean Phred below 15, or no exact constant-primer or identifier match. COPE v1.2.5 was used to merge high-quality paired reads, and clonotypes were defined as unique nucleotide sequences. MiTCR v1.1 was used to align clonotypes to the IMGT TRBV, TRBD and TRBJ reference segments. The analysis was restricted to V-J combinations with a frequency above 0.0001, which together covered 99% to 99.2% of the repertoires. A TCS score was defined as the ratio between F50 (clonal expansion) and ExV (chaos), using BLOSUM62-based TCRdist between CDR3 peptides within each V-J. Welch's t-statistics and random forest reduced 500 to 550 V-J features to 13, which were used in a naive Bayes classifier (R e1071). TCRdb handled the public reads itself, with Q25 trimming in fastp and clone calling in MiXCR, and kept productive beta chains. Under each unique CDR3 protein, matching rows form one entry showing the most common genes and DNA. TCRdb, not the original authors, processed these V and J calls. The sample table records about 700,000 distinct CDR3 sequences; around 13% of these occur just once. The top ten hold roughly 10% of the sample.

The sequence came from a woman aged 18-29 years with Graves' hyperthyroidism. Recombination joined TRBV19 with TRBJ2-7; the D gene is unclear. The sequencing sample was made of blood. The DNA sequence reads TGTGCCGGTAGCAACACCTACGAGCAGTACTTC. This gives the protein CAGSNTYEQYF.